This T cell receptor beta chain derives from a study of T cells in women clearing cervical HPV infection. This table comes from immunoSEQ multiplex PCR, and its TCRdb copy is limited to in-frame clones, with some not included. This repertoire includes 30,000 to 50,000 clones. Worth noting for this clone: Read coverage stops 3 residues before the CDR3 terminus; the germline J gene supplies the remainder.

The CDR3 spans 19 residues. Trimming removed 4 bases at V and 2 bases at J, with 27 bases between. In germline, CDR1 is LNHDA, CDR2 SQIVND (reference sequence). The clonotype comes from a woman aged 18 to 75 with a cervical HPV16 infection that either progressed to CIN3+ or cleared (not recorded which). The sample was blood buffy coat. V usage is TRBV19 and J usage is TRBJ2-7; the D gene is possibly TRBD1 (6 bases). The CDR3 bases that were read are TGTGCCAGTAGTAATTCGAACAGGGCACCCTTGGCCCTCCCCTACGAG. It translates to CASSNSNRAPLALPYE. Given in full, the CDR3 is CASSNSNRAPLALPYEQYF. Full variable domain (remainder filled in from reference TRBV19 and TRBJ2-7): DGGITQSPKYLFRKEGQNVTLSCEQNLNHDAMYWYRQDPGQGLRLIYYSQIVNDFQKGDIAEGYSVSREKKESFPLTVTSAQKNPTAFYLCASSNSNRAPLALPYEQYFGPGTRLTVT.